These 19 T cell receptor beta chains share one sample of origin, sequenced in a study of T cell responses to AZD1222 COVID-19 vaccine. Measured with immunoSEQ multiplex PCR; TCRdb has only the in-frame clones, and not every one. The data show about 110,000 clones, about 90% seen once. The sample was peripheral blood, taken on day 0 of AZD1222 vaccination. The receptor set was obtained from an adult in good health.

Remarks on this clone: The junction departs from germline at one end; a sequencing error may be responsible. The rearrangement joins TRBV3-1 (or the pseudogene TRBV3-2) to TRBJ1-1; D is possibly TRBD1 (6 bases). CDR3 length: 14 residues. Germline V CDR1 and CDR2: LGHDT, YNNKEL (reference sequence). Here the CDR3 DNA reads TGTGCCAGCACCCAAGGGGGGGGAAGTTTGGATGCTTTCTTT. Encoded protein: CASTQGGGSLDAFF.

V gene TRBV3-1 (or the pseudogene TRBV3-2) combines with J gene TRBJ2-7, with 7 bases that match TRBD1. Unmatched junction bases numbered 8, after V lost 3 bases and J lost 6 bases. The V gene's germline CDR1 is LGHDT and CDR2 YNNKEL (reference sequence). CDR3 length equals 14 residues. The CDR3 is CASSHGQDSSEQYF. CDR3 nucleotide sequence: TGTGCCAGCAGCCATGGACAGGACAGTTCCGAGCAGTACTTC.

The chain joins TRBV10-2 to TRBJ1-5; D gene ambiguous. Trimming cost V 3 bases and J 7 bases, with 7 bases left between them. CDR1 and CDR2 from the germline V gene are WSHSY and SAAADI. The CDR3 contains 12 residues. In DNA form, the CDR3 reads TGCGCCAGCAGTGAACGAGGGCAGCCCCAGCATTTT. Its protein is CASSERGQPQHF.

This clone came up once. V is TRBV19 and J is TRBJ1-1; 7 bases fit TRBD1. CDR3 size: 14 residues. V lost 7 bases to trimming and J lost 1 base; unmatched junction nucleotides: 6. The germline V gene has CDR1 LNHDA and CDR2 SQIVND (reference sequence). The CDR3 protein is CASKPTGWNTEAFF. Here the CDR3 DNA reads TGTGCCAGTAAACCGACAGGGTGGAACACTGAAGCTTTCTTT.

CDR3 in DNA: TGTGCCAGCAGTTTGAGTATTGCCGATAACTATGGCTACACCTTC. It specifies CASSLSIADNYGYTF. The rearrangement uses TRBV6-5 and TRBJ1-2; D unresolved. This CDR3 comprises 15 residues. Germline CDR1 is MNHEY and CDR2 is SVGAGI. V was trimmed by 4 bases and J by 1 base, leaving 13 bases between them.

The chain joins TRBV5-1 to TRBJ1-1, with 7 bases matching TRBD1. Per the germline V gene, CDR1 is SGHRS and CDR2 is YFSETQ. V trimming: 4 bases; J trimming: 1 base; junction bases outside the gene matches: 7. The CDR3 covers 15 residues. In nucleotides, the CDR3 is TGCGCCAGCAGCCCACAGGGGAGGAGGAACACTGAAGCTTTCTTT. Its protein is CASSPQGRRNTEAFF.

The chain links TRBV5-6 to TRBJ1-1; D gene unclear. The CDR3 is 12 residues long. Germline lookup yields CDR1 SGHDT and CDR2 YYEEEE. V lost 1 base to trimming and J lost 0 bases, with 1 base between them. The CDR3 sequence: CASSLLNTEAFF. The CDR3 bases are TGTGCCAGCAGCTTGTTGAACACTGAAGCTTTCTTT. Full variable domain (outside the CDR3, taken from reference TRBV5-6 and TRBJ1-1): DAGVTQSPTHLIKTRGQQVTLRCSPKSGHDTVSWYQQALGQGPQFIFQYYEEEERQRGNFPDRFSGHQFPNYSSELNVNALLLGDSALYLCASSLLNTEAFFGQGTRLTVV.

The chain carries TRBV5-5 and TRBJ1-3; D is uncertain. The germline gives CDR1 SGHKS, CDR2 YYEKEE (reference sequence). CDR3 length: 15 amino acids. V lost 2 bases, J lost 0 bases, and 9 bases lay in between. CDR3 DNA: TGTGCCAGCAGCTTAGGGATGAGCTCTGGAAACACCATATATTTT. Protein sequence: CASSLGMSSGNTIYF.

Notes on this clone: The same CDR3 can be traced to other DNA sequences in this sample. The V and J genes are TRBV5-1 and TRBJ1-2; D remains ambiguous. The CDR3 sequence is 14 residues long. Germline V CDR1 and CDR2: SGHRS, YFSETQ. V lost 0 bases and J 0 bases, leaving 6 bases between the germline ends. CDR3 loop: CASSLGGSNYGYTF. The CDR3 DNA follows: TGCGCCAGCAGCTTGGGCGGCTCTAACTATGGCTACACCTTC.

The V gene is TRBV10-2, the J gene TRBJ1-1; 7 nucleotides align to TRBD1. Trimming at V came to 6 bases and at J to 4 bases, leaving 5 bases not matched to a gene. The CDR3 consists of 13 residues. In germline, CDR1 is WSHSY, CDR2 SAAADI. The CDR3 spells CASRSTGVTEAFF. The CDR3, as DNA: TGCGCCAGCAGATCAACAGGGGTCACTGAAGCTTTCTTT.

This sequence joins TRBV5-6 and TRBJ2-7; no firm D call. Germline V CDR1 and CDR2: SGHDT, YYEEEE. The germline V and J ends were trimmed by 3 bases and 3 bases, with 16 bases remaining between them. The CDR3 is 15 residues long. This CDR3 reads CASSSRPRPFYEQYF. As DNA, the CDR3 is TGTGCCAGCAGCTCGAGACCCAGACCCTTCTACGAGCAGTACTTC.

The chain links TRBV28 to TRBJ1-3; unclear D gene. The germline CDR1 and CDR2 sequences are MDHEN and SYDVKM. The V end was cut by 2 bases, the J end by 4 bases, with 12 bases between. This CDR3 is built from 15 residues. The CDR3 sequence: CASSLSLGRGNTIYF. CDR3 nucleotide sequence: TGTGCCAGCAGTTTAAGCTTAGGGAGAGGAAACACCATATATTTT. Full variable domain (rest looked up from reference TRBV28 and TRBJ1-3): DVKVTQSSRYLVKRTGEKVFLECVQDMDHENMFWYRQDPGLGLRLIYFSYDVKMKEKGDIPEGYSVSREKKERFSLILESASTNQTSMYLCASSLSLGRGNTIYFGEGSWLTVV.

This sequence joins TRBV3-1 (or the pseudogene TRBV3-2) and TRBJ1-1; tentative D call: TRBD1 (5 bases). Germline values: CDR1 LGHDT, CDR2 YNNKEL (reference sequence). The CDR3 covers 12 residues. Trimming left V 5 bases short and J 5 bases short, with 9 bases between. The CDR3: CASSGARTEAFF. In DNA, the CDR3 is TGTGCCAGCAGCGGGGCGAGGACTGAAGCTTTCTTT.

In this sample, this clone turned up once. The chain links TRBV10-3 to TRBJ2-7; maybe TRBD2 (6 bases). This CDR3 has 17 residues. Germline V gives CDR1 ENHRY, CDR2 SYGVKD. V was trimmed by 10 bases and J by 7 bases, leaving 32 bases between them. The CDR3 loop is CATAFSGVQSEPGEQYF. The CDR3 DNA reads TGTGCCACCGCCTTCTCGGGAGTCCAAAGTGAGCCGGGGGAGCAGTACTTC.

The J gene is TRBJ2-2, the V gene TRBV18; possibly TRBD2 for D (6 bases). CDR1 is KGHSH and CDR2 is LQKENI in the germline V gene. Trimming left V 2 bases short and J 4 bases short, with 8 bases between. The CDR3 runs to 14 residues. The DNA for the CDR3 is TGTGCCAGCTCACCATCTAGCGTCACCGGGGAGCTGTTTTTT. It is translated as CASSPSSVTGELFF.

The CDR3 DNA reads as TGTGCCAGCAGTTTATGGGGCGGGAGGGCGAGCTCCTACAATGAGCAGTTCTTC. Amino acids: CASSLWGGRASSYNEQFF. The V and J genes are TRBV28 and TRBJ2-1; 9 positions agree with TRBD2. V trimming: 0 bases; J trimming: 0 bases; junction bases outside the gene matches: 6. The CDR3 length is 18 residues. The germline gives CDR1 MDHEN, CDR2 SYDVKM. Using reference TRBV28 and TRBJ2-1 for the parts outside the CDR3, the full variable domain is DVKVTQSSRYLVKRTGEKVFLECVQDMDHENMFWYRQDPGLGLRLIYFSYDVKMKEKGDIPEGYSVSREKKERFSLILESASTNQTSMYLCASSLWGGRASSYNEQFFGPGTRLTVL.

Note on this clone: The same CDR3 is also encoded by other DNA sequences in this sample. This chain connects TRBV5-5 to TRBJ1-5; D ambiguous. The V gene's germline CDR1 is SGHKS and CDR2 YYEKEE (reference sequence). This CDR3 has 12 residues. V gave up 0 bases and J gave up 6 bases, with 4 bases separating them. CDR3 residues: CASSLEGQPQHF. The CDR3 coding sequence is TGTGCCAGCAGCTTGGAGGGTCAGCCCCAGCATTTT.

The rearrangement joins TRBV11-3 to TRBJ2-2; no reliable D call. Trimming pared 5 bases from V and 6 bases from J, leaving 10 bases between. Germline V CDR1 and CDR2: SGHNT, YENEEA. The CDR3 runs to 13 residues. The CDR3 DNA reads TGTGCCAGCAGCCAGCTAGGTTCCGGGGAGCTGTTTTTT. Translating it yields CASSQLGSGELFF.

The chain carries TRBV19 and TRBJ1-4, with 8 bases identical to TRBD1. V was pared by 1 base and J by 5 bases, with 6 bases of the junction left unmatched. The length of the CDR3 is 16 residues. Germline V lookup: CDR1 LNHDA, CDR2 SQIVND (reference sequence). In DNA form, the CDR3 reads TGTGCCAGTAGTATAGGACTTTCAGGGGGCAATGAAAAACTGTTTTTT. Translated: CASSIGLSGGNEKLFF.